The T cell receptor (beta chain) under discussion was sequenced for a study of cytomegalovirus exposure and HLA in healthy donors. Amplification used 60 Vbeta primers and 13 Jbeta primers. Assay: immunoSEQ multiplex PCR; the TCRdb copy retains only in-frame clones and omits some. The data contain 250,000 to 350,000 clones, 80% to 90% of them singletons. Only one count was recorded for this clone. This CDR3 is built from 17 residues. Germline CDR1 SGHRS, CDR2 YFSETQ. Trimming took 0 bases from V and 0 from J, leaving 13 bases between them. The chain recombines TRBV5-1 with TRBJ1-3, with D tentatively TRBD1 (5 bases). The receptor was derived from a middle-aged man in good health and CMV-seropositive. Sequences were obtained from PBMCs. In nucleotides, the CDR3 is TGCGCCAGCAGCTTGGAGGCAGGGTCGATCTCTGGAAACACCATATATTTT. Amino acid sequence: CASSLEAGSISGNTIYF.